A single sample is the source of the 27 T cell receptor beta chains below, sequenced in a study of lymphopenia after photon versus proton radiotherapy. Here immunoSEQ multiplex PCR was the method, and the copy in TCRdb shows in-frame clones only, minus some. The sample has 20,000 to 25,000 clones; 85% are singletons. The sequences come from peripheral blood, collected from a patient treated with photon-based radiotherapy. The receptors derive from a man between 60 and 70 years old with pancreatic cancer.

The gene calls are TRBV6-5 and TRBJ1-1; no clear D gene. Looked up from germline, CDR1 is MNHEY and CDR2 is SVGAGI. Trimming took off 6 bases at V and 1 base at J, with 15 bases between the two ends. This CDR3 is 15 amino acids long. In nucleotides, the CDR3 is TGTGCCAGCAGCCTCGGAATTACAGCGAACACTGAAGCTTTCTTT. This encodes CASSLGITANTEAFF.

This rearrangement joins TRBV4-2 to TRBJ1-3, with unresolved D. The CDR3 length is 14 residues. Deletions cut 2 bases from V and 2 bases from J, with 7 bases between. Germline CDR1 and CDR2: LGHNA and YNFKEQ. The CDR3 region is CASSQSGAGNTIYF. CDR3 DNA sequence: TGTGCCAGCAGCCAATCCGGGGCTGGAAACACCATATATTTT.

As regards this clone: One junction end does not reproduce the germline sequence, and a read error may be involved. The chain joins TRBV7-9 to TRBJ1-4; D gene ambiguous. Germline-derived CDR1 and CDR2 are SEHNR and FQNEAQ (reference sequence). The CDR3 sequence is 13 residues long. This chain's CDR3 is CASRLDESGKLFF. In DNA, the CDR3 is TGTGCCAGCAGATTAGACGAATCGGGAAAACTGTTTTTT.

The genes are TRBV5-1 and TRBJ1-6; no firm D call. V was shortened by 4 bases and J by 0 bases, with 14 bases between the two germline ends. The CDR3 extends over 17 amino acids. Germline V gene lookup returns CDR1 SGHRS and CDR2 YFSETQ. This CDR3 reads CASSRQELSSYNSPLHF. CDR3 DNA sequence: TGCGCCAGCAGCCGTCAGGAGTTAAGCTCCTATAATTCACCCCTCCACTTT.

This clone has a single count. The chain couples TRBV7-9 to TRBJ1-5; D remains unclear. This CDR3 has 14 residues. With 6 bases removed from V and 3 bases from J, the gap between germline ends came to 12 bases. Germline CDR1 and CDR2: SEHNR and FQNEAQ (reference sequence). The CDR3 loop reads CASSPLGFNQPQHF. The CDR3 DNA is TGTGCCAGCAGTCCTCTGGGTTTCAATCAGCCCCAGCATTTT.

This chain links TRBV6-1 with TRBJ2-7; D remains unclear. The germline V gene has CDR1 MNHNS and CDR2 SASEGT. CDR3 length: 13 residues. V gave up 6 bases and J gave up 4 bases, with 13 bases separating them. The CDR3 nucleotides are TGTGCCAGCAGCGTAGAAGTGCGATACGAGCAGTACTTC. Translation: CASSVEVRYEQYF.

The chain has TRBV10-1 and TRBJ2-3; D unresolved. This CDR3 is 12 amino acids long. The germline gives CDR1 WNHNN, CDR2 SYGVQD (reference sequence). The germline V and J ends were trimmed by 3 bases and 6 bases, with 7 bases remaining between them. The CDR3 DNA reads TGCGCCAGCAGTGATGTTCGGGATACGCAGTATTTT. It yields the protein CASSDVRDTQYF.

The chain links TRBV7-2 to TRBJ1-2, with 7 bases aligning to TRBD1. V dropped 1 base and J dropped 0; count of bases not matched to a gene: 2. The CDR3 covers 15 residues. From germline, CDR1 is SGHTA and CDR2 FQGNSA. The CDR3, as DNA: TGTGCCAGCAGCTTAGTTAGGGGGCCTAACTATGGCTACACCTTC. Amino acid sequence: CASSLVRGPNYGYTF. The variable domain in full, with the rest retrieved from reference TRBV7-2 and TRBJ1-2, is GAGVSQSPSNKVTEKGKDVELRCDPISGHTALYWYRQSLGQGLEFLIYFQGNSAPDKSGLPSDRFSAERTGGSVSTLTIQRTQQEDSAVYLCASSLVRGPNYGYTFGSGTRLTVV.

This clone was seen a few times. The V call is TRBV5-6, the J call TRBJ1-2; maybe TRBD1 (6 bases). V lost 5 bases and J 2 bases, leaving 10 bases between the germline ends. This CDR3 spans 13 amino acids. Germline CDR1 SGHDT, CDR2 YYEEEE. The CDR3: CASRPGANYGYTF. The CDR3 coding sequence is TGTGCCAGCAGGCCAGGGGCGAACTATGGCTACACCTTC.

The rearrangement joins TRBV18 to TRBJ2-3, with TRBD1 matching 7 bases. Germline values: CDR1 KGHSH, CDR2 LQKENI. The CDR3 has 14 amino acids. V was clipped by 4 bases and J by 2 bases; unmatched bases: 3. DNA of the CDR3: TGTGCCAGCTCACGAGACAGGGCCACAGATACGCAGTATTTT. Translating gives CASSRDRATDTQYF.

This chain joins TRBV5-1 and TRBJ2-5; the D call may be TRBD1 or TRBD2 (6 bases each). Germline V gives CDR1 SGHRS, CDR2 YFSETQ. With 5 bases removed from V and 4 bases from J, the gap between germline ends came to 18 bases. This CDR3 region has 15 residues. The CDR3 protein is CASRPGLGASETQYF. CDR3 DNA sequence: TGCGCCAGCAGACCGGGACTGGGGGCATCAGAGACCCAGTACTTC.

The CDR3 nucleotides are TGTGCCAGCAGCTTAGGAGGCAGGGGGTGGTATAATGAGCAGTTCTTC. Translation gives CASSLGGRGWYNEQFF. The V and J genes are TRBV13 and TRBJ2-1; TRBD1 matches at 7 bases. The CDR3 is made up of 16 amino acids. Germline lookup yields CDR1 PRHDT and CDR2 FYEKMQ (reference sequence). The V gene end was trimmed by 0 bases and the J gene end by 7 bases; junction bases not matched to a gene: 9.

The chain has TRBV2 and TRBJ2-2, with a tentative D call TRBD2 (6 bases). Germline CDR1 and CDR2: SNHLY and FYNNEI. V dropped 4 bases and J dropped 13 bases, with 19 bases sitting between them. This CDR3 comprises 14 residues. The CDR3, as DNA: TGTGCCAGCAGTGGGATCTTGCGGACTACCCGGCTGTTTTTT. This translates into CASSGILRTTRLFF.

V and J are TRBV19 and TRBJ1-1; TRBD1 might be the D (5 bases). The V end was cut by 3 bases, the J end by 2 bases, with 13 bases between. Germline CDR1 and CDR2: LNHDA and SQIVND (reference sequence). The CDR3 is 15 residues long. CDR3 loop: CASSIGRGKNTEAFF. The CDR3 region has the DNA TGTGCCAGTAGTATTGGCCGGGGCAAAAACACTGAAGCTTTCTTT.

For this clone: The junction differs from germline at one of its ends, possibly a read error. The chain uses TRBV5-6 and TRBJ2-7, with unresolved D. The germline V gene encodes CDR1 SGHDT and CDR2 YYEEEE. The CDR3 sequence is 13 residues long. The CDR3 loop reads CASSLGALYEQYF. CDR3 coding DNA: TGTGCCAGCAGCTTGGGAGCCCTCTACGAACAGTACTTC. Full variable domain (rest looked up from reference TRBV5-6 and TRBJ2-7): DAGVTQSPTHLIKTRGQQVTLRCSPKSGHDTVSWYQQALGQGPQFIFQYYEEEERQRGNFPDRFSGHQFPNYSSELNVNALLLGDSALYLCASSLGALYEQYFGPGTRLTVT.

J is TRBJ2-7 and V is TRBV6-5, with a tentative D call TRBD2 (5 bases). CDR3 length equals 14 residues. CDR1 is MNHEY and CDR2 is SVGAGI in the germline V gene. The V and J ends lost 5 bases and 2 bases respectively, with 13 bases between them. In nucleotides, the CDR3 is TGTGCCAGCAGTACCCCGGGGATTACCTACGAGCAGTACTTC. Protein sequence: CASSTPGITYEQYF.

This chain joins TRBV10-3 and TRBJ2-7; TRBD2 matches 9 bases. The CDR3 covers 15 residues. CDR1 is ENHRY and CDR2 is SYGVKD in the germline V gene. Trimming removed 3 bases from V and 2 bases from J; junction bases left unmatched: 5. CDR3 nucleotides: TGTGCCATCAGTGAAAGGCTAGCGGGGACCTACGAGCAGTACTTC. It is translated as CAISERLAGTYEQYF.

The CDR3 protein is CASRHQPEAQYF. The DNA for the CDR3 is TGTGCCAGCAGACACCAGCCCGAGGCCCAGTACTTC. This chain joins TRBV11-2 and TRBJ2-5; D unresolved. This CDR3 has 12 amino acids. The V end was cut by 6 bases, the J end by 9 bases, with 14 bases between. CDR1 and CDR2 (germline): SGHAT, FQNNGV.

This clone occurred once. The chain links TRBV7-8 to TRBJ2-3; D unresolved. The CDR3 is 14 residues long. The germline CDR1 and CDR2 sequences are SGHVS and FQNEAQ. Trimming pared 4 bases from V and 1 base from J, leaving 9 bases between. CDR3 DNA sequence: TGTGCCAGCAGCTCCGGACCGGGCACAGATACGCAGTATTTT. Translated: CASSSGPGTDTQYF. The full variable domain, rest sourced from reference TRBV7-8 and TRBJ2-3, is GAGVSQSPRYKVAKRGQDVALRCDPISGHVSLFWYQQALGQGPEFLTYFQNEAQLDKSGLPSDRFFAERPEGSVSTLKIQRTQQEDSAVYLCASSSGPGTDTQYFGPGTRLTVL.

The chain combines TRBV5-6 with TRBJ1-5; unclear D gene. The ends were cut back, 2 bases at V and 9 bases at J, with 12 bases in the middle. This CDR3 has 13 amino acids. The germline V gene has CDR1 SGHDT and CDR2 YYEEEE. The CDR3 protein is CASSFTVDGPQHF. CDR3 DNA: TGTGCCAGCAGCTTTACGGTTGATGGGCCCCAGCATTTT.

V usage is TRBV29-1 and J usage is TRBJ2-3; a possible D gene is TRBD1 (5 bases). Trimming took 4 bases from V and 2 from J, leaving 13 bases between them. From germline, CDR1 is SQVTM and CDR2 ANQGSEA. The CDR3 covers 14 residues. For the CDR3, the DNA is TGCAGCGTTGCAACAGGCTTTAACACAGATACGCAGTATTTT. It translates to CSVATGFNTDTQYF.

The chain combines TRBV5-1 with TRBJ2-2; D gene uncertain. Trimming left V 4 bases short and J 6 bases short, with 10 bases between. CDR3 length: 13 residues. Germline values: CDR1 SGHRS, CDR2 YFSETQ. In DNA, the CDR3 is TGCGCCAGCAGCCCGCTTGGGCCCGGGGAGCTGTTTTTT. Encoded protein: CASSPLGPGELFF. Complete variable domain (other parts from reference TRBV5-1 and TRBJ2-2): KAGVTQTPRYLIKTRGQQVTLSCSPISGHRSVSWYQQTPGQGLQFLFEYFSETQRNKGNFPGRFSGRQFSNSRSEMNVSTLELGDSALYLCASSPLGPGELFFGEGSRLTVL.

The chain has TRBV5-1 and TRBJ1-1, with a weak D call TRBD1 (5 bases). Germline lookup yields CDR1 SGHRS and CDR2 YFSETQ. CDR3 length: 15 residues. V was cut by 0 bases and J by 0 bases, with 9 bases left in between. The CDR3 nucleotides read TGCGCCAGCAGCTTGGCCTCAGGGCTGAACACTGAAGCTTTCTTT. It translates to CASSLASGLNTEAFF.

This clone was counted a few times. The chain recombines TRBV19 with TRBJ1-5, with a weak D call TRBD1 (5 bases). This CDR3 spans 16 amino acids. The germline CDR1 and CDR2 sequences are LNHDA and SQIVND (reference sequence). V lost 3 bases and J lost 6, with 18 bases in between. The CDR3 loop reads CASSISSSGHRQPQHF. CDR3 bases: TGTGCCAGTAGTATTTCTTCTTCGGGGCATCGTCAGCCCCAGCATTTT.

The chain combines TRBV7-2 with TRBJ1-2; 11 bases map to TRBD1. The CDR3 is 15 residues long. The V and J ends lost 5 bases and 4 bases, in that order; junction bases with no gene match: 6. Germline V lookup: CDR1 SGHTA, CDR2 FQGNSA. The CDR3 DNA reads as TGTGCCAGCAGCGAACCGGGACAGGGGGTCTATGGCTACACCTTC. Its protein is CASSEPGQGVYGYTF.

This chain joins TRBV7-8 and TRBJ1-1; D perhaps matches TRBD1 (5 bases). Trimming shortened V by 5 bases and J by 0 bases, and 16 bases separated the two germline ends. Germline lookup yields CDR1 SGHVS and CDR2 FQNEAQ. The CDR3 totals 16 residues. The CDR3 spells CASSPPRRGMNTEAFF. CDR3 coding DNA: TGTGCCAGCAGCCCCCCAAGAAGGGGAATGAACACTGAAGCTTTCTTT. Supplemented by reference TRBV7-8 and TRBJ1-1, the full variable domain reads GAGVSQSPRYKVAKRGQDVALRCDPISGHVSLFWYQQALGQGPEFLTYFQNEAQLDKSGLPSDRFFAERPEGSVSTLKIQRTQQEDSAVYLCASSPPRRGMNTEAFFGQGTRLTVV.

The chain couples TRBV7-8 to TRBJ1-5; D remains ambiguous. The CDR3 spans 15 residues. Germline-derived CDR1 and CDR2 are SGHVS and FQNEAQ. With 1 base removed from V and 0 bases from J, the gap between germline ends came to 7 bases. CDR3 amino acids: CASSLDGYSNQPQHF. For the CDR3, the DNA is TGTGCCAGCAGCTTAGACGGATATAGCAATCAGCCCCAGCATTTT.